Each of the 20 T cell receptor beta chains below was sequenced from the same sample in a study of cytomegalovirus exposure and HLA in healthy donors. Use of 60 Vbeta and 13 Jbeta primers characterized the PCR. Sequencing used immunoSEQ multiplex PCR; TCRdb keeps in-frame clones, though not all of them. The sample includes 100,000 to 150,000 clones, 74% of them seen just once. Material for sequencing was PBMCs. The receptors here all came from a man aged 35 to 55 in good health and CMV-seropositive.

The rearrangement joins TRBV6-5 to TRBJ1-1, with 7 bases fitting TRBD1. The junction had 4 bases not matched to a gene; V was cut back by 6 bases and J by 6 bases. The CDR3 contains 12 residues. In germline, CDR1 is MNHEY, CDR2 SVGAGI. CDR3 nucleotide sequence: TGTGCCAGCAGAAGGGGGACAGCTGAAGCTTTCTTT. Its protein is CASRRGTAEAFF.

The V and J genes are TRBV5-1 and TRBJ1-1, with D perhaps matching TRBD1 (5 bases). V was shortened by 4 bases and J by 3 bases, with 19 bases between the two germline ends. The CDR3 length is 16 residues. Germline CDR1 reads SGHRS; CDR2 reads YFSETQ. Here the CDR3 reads CASSPEGRTWDTEAFF. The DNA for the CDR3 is TGCGCCAGCAGCCCGGAGGGACGGACGTGGGACACTGAAGCTTTCTTT.

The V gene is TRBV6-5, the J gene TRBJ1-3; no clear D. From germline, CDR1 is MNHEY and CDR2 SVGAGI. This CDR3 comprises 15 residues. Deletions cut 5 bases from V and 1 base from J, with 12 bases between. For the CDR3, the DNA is TGTGCCAGCAGTCGCGGAATGGATTCTGGAAACACCATATATTTT. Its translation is CASSRGMDSGNTIYF.

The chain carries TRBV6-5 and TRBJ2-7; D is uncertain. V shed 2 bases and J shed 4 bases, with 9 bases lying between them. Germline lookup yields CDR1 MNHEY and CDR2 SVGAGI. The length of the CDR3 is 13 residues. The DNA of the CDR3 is TGTGCCAGCAGTTACAGTAGTCGGTACGAGCAGTACTTC. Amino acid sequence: CASSYSSRYEQYF.

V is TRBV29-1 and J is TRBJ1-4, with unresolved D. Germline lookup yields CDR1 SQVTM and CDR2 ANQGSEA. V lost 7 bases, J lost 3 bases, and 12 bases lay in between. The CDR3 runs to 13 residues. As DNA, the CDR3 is TGCAGCGGAACCTTGGGAGCTAATGAAAAACTGTTTTTT. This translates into CSGTLGANEKLFF. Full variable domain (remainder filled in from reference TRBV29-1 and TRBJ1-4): SAVISQKPSRDICQRGTSLTIQCQVDSQVTMMFWYRQQPGQSLTLIATANQGSEATYESGFVIDKFPISRPNLTFSTLTVSNMSPEDSSIYLCSGTLGANEKLFFGSGTQLSVL.

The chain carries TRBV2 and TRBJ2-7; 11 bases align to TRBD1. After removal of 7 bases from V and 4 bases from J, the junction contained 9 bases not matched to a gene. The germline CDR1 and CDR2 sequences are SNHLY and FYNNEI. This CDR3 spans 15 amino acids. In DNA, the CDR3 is TGTGCCAGCATCGATGGTGGACAGGGGGCTTACGAGCAGTACTTC. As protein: CASIDGGQGAYEQYF.

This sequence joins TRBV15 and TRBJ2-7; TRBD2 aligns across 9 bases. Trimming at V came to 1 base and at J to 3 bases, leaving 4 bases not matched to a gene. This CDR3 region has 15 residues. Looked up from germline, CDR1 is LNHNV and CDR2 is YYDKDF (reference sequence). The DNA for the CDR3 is TGTGCCACCAGCAGAGGGGCGGGAGGGGGCTACGAGCAGTACTTC. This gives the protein CATSRGAGGGYEQYF.

The CDR3 nucleotides are TGTGCCAGCAGCTCCCCAGTCATCGAGACCCAGTACTTC. This encodes CASSSPVIETQYF. V gene TRBV7-2 combines with J gene TRBJ2-5; D is unclear. CDR3 size: 13 residues. The germline V gene has CDR1 SGHTA and CDR2 FQGNSA. The V gene lost 4 bases and the J gene lost 5 bases, with 11 bases spanning the gap.

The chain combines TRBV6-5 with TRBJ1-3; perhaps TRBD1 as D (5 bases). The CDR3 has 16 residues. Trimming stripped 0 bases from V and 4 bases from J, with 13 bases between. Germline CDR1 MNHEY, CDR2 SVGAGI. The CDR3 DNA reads TGTGCCAGCAGTTACTCGGGAGGGGCGGGCGGAAACACCATATATTTT. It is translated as CASSYSGGAGGNTIYF.

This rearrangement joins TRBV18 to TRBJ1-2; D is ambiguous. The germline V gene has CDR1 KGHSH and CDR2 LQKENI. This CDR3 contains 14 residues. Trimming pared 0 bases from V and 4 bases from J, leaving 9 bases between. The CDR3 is CASSPPARFYGYTF. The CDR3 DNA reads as TGTGCCAGCTCACCACCCGCCAGATTCTATGGCTACACCTTC.

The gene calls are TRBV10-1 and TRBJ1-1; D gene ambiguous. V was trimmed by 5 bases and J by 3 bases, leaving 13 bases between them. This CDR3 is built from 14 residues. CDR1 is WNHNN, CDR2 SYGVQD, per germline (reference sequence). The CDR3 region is CASSRLPGDTEAFF. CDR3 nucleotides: TGCGCCAGCAGTCGCCTCCCCGGGGACACTGAAGCTTTCTTT.

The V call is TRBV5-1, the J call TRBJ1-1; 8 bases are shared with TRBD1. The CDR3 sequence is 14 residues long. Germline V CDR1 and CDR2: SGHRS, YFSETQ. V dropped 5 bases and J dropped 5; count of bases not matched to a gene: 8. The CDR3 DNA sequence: TGCGCCAGCAGTTTCCAGGGGGCTGGAACTGAAGCTTTCTTT. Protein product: CASSFQGAGTEAFF.

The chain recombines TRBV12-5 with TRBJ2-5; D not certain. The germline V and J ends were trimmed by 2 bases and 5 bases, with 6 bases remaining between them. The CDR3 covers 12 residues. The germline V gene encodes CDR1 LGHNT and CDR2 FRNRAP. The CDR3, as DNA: TGTGCTAGTGGTTTGTCTCTGGAGACCCAGTACTTC. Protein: CASGLSLETQYF.

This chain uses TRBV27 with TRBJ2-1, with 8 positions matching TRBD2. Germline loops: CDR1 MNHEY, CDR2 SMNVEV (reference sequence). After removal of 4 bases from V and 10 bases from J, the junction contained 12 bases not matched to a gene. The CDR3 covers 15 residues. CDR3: CASSSPGLDKSEQFF. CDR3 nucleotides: TGTGCCAGCAGTTCTCCGGGACTAGACAAGTCCGAGCAGTTCTTC.

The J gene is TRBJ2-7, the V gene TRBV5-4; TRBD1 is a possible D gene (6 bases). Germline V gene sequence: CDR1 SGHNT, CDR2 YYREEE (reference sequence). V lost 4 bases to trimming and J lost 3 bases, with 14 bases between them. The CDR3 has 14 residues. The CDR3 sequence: CASSLERDNYEQYF. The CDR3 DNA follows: TGTGCCAGCAGCCTCGAACGGGACAACTACGAGCAGTACTTC.

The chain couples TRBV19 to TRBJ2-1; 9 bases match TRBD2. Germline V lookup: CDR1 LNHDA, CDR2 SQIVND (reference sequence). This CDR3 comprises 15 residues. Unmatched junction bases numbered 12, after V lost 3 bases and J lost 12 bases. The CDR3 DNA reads TGTGCCAGTAGTATTGGAGCTAGCGGGGAGGCGCGGCAGTTCTTC. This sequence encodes CASSIGASGEARQFF.

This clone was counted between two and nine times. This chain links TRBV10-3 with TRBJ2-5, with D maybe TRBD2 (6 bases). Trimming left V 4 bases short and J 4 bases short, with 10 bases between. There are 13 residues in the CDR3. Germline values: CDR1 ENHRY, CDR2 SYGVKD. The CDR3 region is CAISAVGRETQYF. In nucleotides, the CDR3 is TGTGCCATCAGTGCGGTCGGGAGAGAGACCCAGTACTTC.

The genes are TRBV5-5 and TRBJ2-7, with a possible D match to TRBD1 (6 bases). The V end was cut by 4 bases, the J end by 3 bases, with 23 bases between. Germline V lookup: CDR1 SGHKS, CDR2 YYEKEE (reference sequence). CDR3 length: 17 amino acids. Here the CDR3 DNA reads TGTGCCAGCAGCCATCGGAGCACAGGGTTTGGAATCTACGAGCAGTACTTC. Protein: CASSHRSTGFGIYEQYF.

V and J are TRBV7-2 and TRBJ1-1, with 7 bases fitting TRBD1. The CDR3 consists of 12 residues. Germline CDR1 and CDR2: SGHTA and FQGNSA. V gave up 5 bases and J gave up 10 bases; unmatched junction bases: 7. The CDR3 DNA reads TGTGCCAGCAGCCAATCCAACAGGGGAGCTTTCTTT. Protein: CASSQSNRGAFF.

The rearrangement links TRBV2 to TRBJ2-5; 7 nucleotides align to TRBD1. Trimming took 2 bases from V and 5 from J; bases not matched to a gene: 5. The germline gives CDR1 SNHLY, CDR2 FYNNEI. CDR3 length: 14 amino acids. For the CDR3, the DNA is TGTGCCAGCAGTGAACGAGGGGGCCTGGAGACCCAGTACTTC. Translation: CASSERGGLETQYF.